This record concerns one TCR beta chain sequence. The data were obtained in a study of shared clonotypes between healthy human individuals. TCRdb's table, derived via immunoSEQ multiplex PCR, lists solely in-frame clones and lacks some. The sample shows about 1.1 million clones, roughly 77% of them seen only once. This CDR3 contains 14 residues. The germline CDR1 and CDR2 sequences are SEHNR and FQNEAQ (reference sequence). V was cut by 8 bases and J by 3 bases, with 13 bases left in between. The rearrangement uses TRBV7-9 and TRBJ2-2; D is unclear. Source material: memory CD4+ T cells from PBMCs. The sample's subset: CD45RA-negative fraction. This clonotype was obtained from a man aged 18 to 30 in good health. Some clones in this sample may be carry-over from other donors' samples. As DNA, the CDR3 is TGTGCCAGCCAAGGTCCCCCCGACACCGGGGAGCTGTTTTTT. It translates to CASQGPPDTGELFF.